This T cell receptor (beta chain) was recorded in a study of response to subunit inactivated influenza vaccine. This clonotype was picked up many times. What it binds is not known. With 3 bases removed from V and 3 bases from J, the gap between germline ends came to 17 bases. This CDR3 is built from 16 residues. Per germline, CDR1 SEHNR and CDR2 FQNEAQ (reference sequence). A single record per CDR3 protein comes from TCRdb applying MiXCR to the RT-PCR reads. This table has approximately 570,000 distinct CDR3 sequences, around 8% appearing once. General study findings and limits: The authors suggested that every seasonal influenza vaccination recruits few new T cells.

This specimen consisted of PBMCs from blood, obtained around 25 months after vaccination. The source of this sequence is a man between 50 and 75 years old who received an inactivated influenza vaccine. This sequence joins TRBV7-9 and TRBJ1-1, with D tentatively TRBD1 (5 bases). CDR3 protein: CASSLEGLSVDTEAFF. CDR3 DNA: TGTGCCAGCAGCTTGGAGGGGTTGAGCGTGGACACTGAAGCTTTCTTT.